These T cell receptor beta chains were read from a single sample in a study of T cells expressing NK-cell markers. After re-calling the 5' RACE reads, TCRdb lists one entry per CDR3 protein, DNA absent. Recorded for this sample: about 430,000 distinct CDR3 sequences. Material: blood T cells: a sorted CD56 or NKG2C T cell subset, CD4+ or CD8+ T cells, or bulk PBMC T cells (not recorded which). The receptors originated from a woman between 45 and 60 years old in good health. Each CDR3 is given with its conserved first and last residue. Each record gives: J gene, V gene, CDR3 protein.

TRBJ1-1 | TRBV15 | CATSGTGGEAFF
TRBJ1-2 | TRBV29-1 | CSCAGDRVDYGYTF
TRBJ2-3 | TRBV3-1 | CASSPRDFGGTDTQYF
TRBJ2-1 | TRBV2 | CASFTGVSYNEQFF
TRBJ2-1 | TRBV5-4 | CASSRTSGSALFEQFF
TRBJ2-7 | TRBV6-1 | CASGVGTRGWSLEQYF
TRBJ1-4 | TRBV4-1 | CASSLSPTGNEKLFF
TRBJ2-1 | TRBV28 | CASSLFLIGREKNEQFF
TRBJ2-2 | TRBV5-1 | CASSPVAGKNTGELFF
TRBJ1-1 | TRBV5-1 | CASSVANYQGTEAFF
TRBJ2-7 | TRBV12-3/TRBV12-4 | CASSWRGRPPEQYF
TRBJ1-1 | TRBV11-3 | CASSSWRGWGNTEAFF
TRBJ1-2 | TRBV13 | CASSPKGQIRANYGYTF
TRBJ2-1 | TRBV29-1 | CSVRDPAYNEQFF
TRBJ2-1 | TRBV9 | CASSVSGQGYTEQFF
TRBJ2-3 | TRBV2 | CASRRTSGGITDTQYF